This TCR beta chain was documented in a study of CD8+CD57+ T cells in acquired aplastic anemia (dated by TCRdb to 2017 to 2018). For context, the study as a whole: A mean of approximately 3 ug of DNA, ranging from roughly 0.2 to 27.4 ug, was extracted from sorted CD4+ and CD8+ cells. CD8+CD57+ expansion was defined as frequency above the mean frequency observed in healthy subjects. What the study reported, not specific to this receptor: Around 27 CD8+ CDR3 sequences were found in both patients and controls but appeared to be highly expressed in patients and within the immunodominant clones of the patients. Between patients and healthy controls, no significant difference in CD8+ Simpson's diversity was found (P=0.060).

Profiling of TCR beta VDJ combinations and CDR3 sequences used genomic DNA as the template. An Illumina HiSeq 2000 was used for TCR repertoire sequencing. For the original study's pipeline: TRBV/TRBJ rearrangement plots, CDR3 size and DJ length profiles, and Simpson's diversity index were used to assess repertoires. The most abundant DNA sequence in the deep sequencing data was defined as the immunodominant clone. CDR3 amino acid sequences were screened for sharing across subjects and were compared with published repertoires and the VDJdb database. TCRdb applied fastp at Q25 and MiXCR to the public reads, then kept only in-frame beta chains. Each entry merges the rows of one CDR3 protein and shows their most common DNA and genes. TCRdb's processing, not the authors', yielded these V and J calls. The sample profile shows roughly 280,000 distinct CDR3 sequences; 45% to 65% of them were found once. Under 1.5% of the sample is held by the ten biggest clonotypes.

Measured from the cysteine to the phenylalanine, the CDR3 is 14 residues long. Only the CDR3 DNA is retained, 42 bases long and in frame from the first base. CDR1 and CDR2 are drawn from the germline V gene: SGHTA, FQGNSA. V lost 4 bases and J lost 2 bases; the stretch between them is 12 bases long. Points on this clonotype: The antigen it binds to is not known. No base-level quality is on record; no much larger clone is a single base apart.

Expansion of CD8+CD57+ cells had been shown by flow cytometry in the patients chosen for sequencing. Every patient had a diagnosis of severe acquired aplastic anemia based on International Study of Aplastic Anemia and Agranulocytosis and Camitta criteria. No therapy had been received by the patients at the time of blood sampling. In the study, sorted CD4+ and CD8+ blood T cells from patients with severe aplastic anemia and from healthy subjects underwent deep sequencing of TCR repertoires. Patients were enrolled under clinicaltrials.gov protocols 00001620, 01623167, 00001397, 00071045, 00081523 and 00961064 in the USA. Ficoll-Paque density gradient centrifugation was used to isolate peripheral blood mononuclear cells. Before DNA was extracted, CD4+ and CD8+ T cells were sorted using either FACS or magnetic beads.

The receptor comes from a human donor with aplastic anemia. Recombination joined TRBV7-2 with TRBJ2-7; tentative D gene TRBD2, with 5 bases matching. Sequencing input: sorted CD4+, CD8+, or CD8+CD57+ T cells (not recorded which) from PBMCs. The sequence in DNA is TGTGCCAGCAGCTCGGAGGCAGCGACCTACGAGCAGTACTTC. It translates to CASSSEAATYEQYF.